A selection of T cell receptor beta chains follows, all from one sample in a study of cytomegalovirus exposure and HLA in healthy donors. TCRdb keeps only in-frame clones here, not all; method: immunoSEQ multiplex PCR. The repertoire includes 250,000 to 350,000 clones, 80% to 90% of them detected once, and 0.75% to 0.85% sits in the top ten. Sequenced sample: PBMCs. Receptors originate from a woman younger than 35 in good health and CMV-seronegative. The CDR3 runs from the conserved cysteine through the conserved F or W. The order of the fields is V gene, CDR3 length, D gene, clone size, J gene, CDR3 protein, CDR3 DNA. D genes are given only for firm matches. The size entry is marked missing in some rows and otherwise reads once, few, many or a size class.

TRBV28	15	-	-	TRBJ1-2	CASSTIPSTGDGYTF	TGTGCCAGCAGTACCATCCCCTCGACAGGAGATGGCTACACCTTC
TRBV5-6	14	-	-	TRBJ1-5	CASSLTGQAQPQHF	TGTGCCAGCAGCTTGACAGGGCAGGCTCAGCCCCAGCATTTT
TRBV6-5	14	-	-	TRBJ2-2	CASMGFGATGELFF	TGTGCCAGCATGGGCTTTGGGGCCACCGGGGAGCTGTTTTTT
TRBV28	17	-	-	TRBJ2-3	CASSLSQGLDSTDTQYF	TGTGCCAGCAGTTTATCGCAGGGCCTGGACAGCACAGATACGCAGTATTTT
TRBV5-5	15	TRBD1	-	TRBJ1-2	CASSRQGDTNYGYTF	TGTGCCAGCAGCAGACAGGGCGATACTAACTATGGCTACACCTTC
TRBV28	16	TRBD1	-	TRBJ2-1	CASTLPAGGVPGEQFF	TGTGCCAGCACCCTCCCGGCAGGGGGCGTACCTGGTGAGCAGTTCTTC
TRBV7-2	15	TRBD2	once	TRBJ2-3	CASSYQAGDTDTQYF	TGTGCCAGCAGCTACCAAGCGGGAGACACAGATACGCAGTATTTT
TRBV20-1	9	-	few	TRBJ1-2	CSARDGYTF	TGCAGTGCCCGTGATGGCTACACCTTC
TRBV13	13	TRBD1	-	TRBJ2-2	CASRQGVAGELFF	TGTGCCAGCAGACAGGGGGTGGCCGGGGAGCTGTTTTTT
TRBV6-5	16	-	-	TRBJ2-7	CASSYLGGGSSYEQYF	TGTGCCAGCAGTTACCTTGGAGGTGGGAGCTCCTACGAGCAGTACTTC
TRBV7-8	16	TRBD1	-	TRBJ1-2	CASSLADREVVYGYTF	TGTGCCAGCAGCTTAGCTGACAGGGAAGTTGTCTATGGCTACACCTTC
TRBV19	17	-	-	TRBJ1-5	CASSMDGMDTGSQPQHF	TGTGCCAGTAGTATGGACGGTATGGACACGGGTTCGCAGCCCCAGCATTTT